Listed below are T cell receptor beta chains from one sample, sequenced in a study of OX40 agonist ivuxolimab in advanced cancers. Profiled with immunoSEQ multiplex PCR; TCRdb holds only in-frame clones, not every one. Here the sample spans about 100,000 clones, around 89% being singletons. The sample here was CD4+ or CD8+ T cells sorted from blood, taken in a trial of the OX40 agonist ivuxolimab. The receptors here all came from an adult with an advanced solid tumor such as melanoma, head and neck, liver or kidney cancer. CDR3s include the opening cysteine and the closing phenylalanine or tryptophan. A D gene is named only where the DNA matches it firmly. A clone size is listed for some rows: how often the clone was seen (once, few, many), or a class if it is expanded.

abundance	v_gene	j_gene	d_gene	CDR3aa	CDR3nt
-	TRBV19	TRBJ1-5	-	CASSITGMDQPQHF	TGTGCCAGTAGTATAACGGGGATGGACCAGCCCCAGCATTTT
-	TRBV7-3	TRBJ2-3	-	CASGHSSPPGDTQYF	TGTGCCAGCGGACACTCTAGCCCTCCGGGGGATACGCAGTATTTT
-	TRBV5-1	TRBJ2-1	TRBD1	CASSLGQGSNEQFF	TGCGCCAGCAGCTTGGGACAGGGGTCCAATGAGCAGTTCTTC
-	TRBV6-6	TRBJ2-2	-	CASTDRYTGELFF	TGTGCCAGCACGGACAGATACACCGGGGAGCTGTTTTTT
-	TRBV25-1	TRBJ1-4	TRBD1	CASSERDRADEKLFF	TGTGCCAGCAGTGAACGGGACAGGGCGGATGAAAAACTGTTTTTT
once	TRBV5-1	TRBJ2-2	TRBD1	CASSPETGFGELFF	TGCGCCAGCAGCCCAGAGACAGGGTTCGGGGAGCTGTTTTTT
few	TRBV28	TRBJ2-3	-	CASTNHDTQYF	TGTGCCAGCACTAACCACGATACGCAGTATTTT
-	TRBV9	TRBJ2-3	TRBD2	CASSIRTSGRADTQYF	TGTGCCAGCAGCATACGGACTAGCGGGAGGGCAGATACGCAGTATTTT
-	TRBV6-1	TRBJ2-7	-	CASLGLYSYEQYF	TGTGCCAGCCTCGGGCTCTACTCCTACGAGCAGTACTTC
-	TRBV19	TRBJ2-7	-	CASSPLGERDYEQYF	TGTGCCAGTAGTCCACTGGGGGAGCGCGACTACGAGCAGTACTTC
few	TRBV15	TRBJ2-7	-	CATSRPVAGNLPTEQYF	TGTGCCACCAGCAGGCCGGTGGCCGGGAATCTTCCTACCGAGCAGTACTTC
-	TRBV19	TRBJ2-3	-	CASSMGLQGDTQYF	TGTGCCAGTAGTATGGGACTCCAGGGAGATACGCAGTATTTT
-	TRBV4-2	TRBJ2-2	-	CASSREGQGSNTGELFF	TGTGCCAGCAGCCGAGAAGGTCAGGGATCGAACACCGGGGAGCTGTTTTTT
-	TRBV6-5	TRBJ1-1	TRBD1	CASTYRGGLEAFF	TGTGCCAGCACCTACAGGGGAGGGTTAGAAGCTTTCTTT
-	TRBV10-2	TRBJ2-5	-	CASKDAGETQYF	TGCGCCAGCAAGGACGCTGGGGAGACCCAGTACTTC
once	TRBV10-1	TRBJ2-1	TRBD2	CASSGIGTSGRSEQFF	TGCGCCAGCAGTGGGATCGGGACTAGCGGGAGGTCCGAGCAGTTCTTC
-	TRBV27	TRBJ1-5	TRBD1	CARPRWRDSNQPQHF	TGTGCCAGACCCCGGTGGAGGGACAGTAATCAGCCCCAGCATTTT
-	TRBV5-1	TRBJ2-1	-	CASSLASAVEQFF	TGCGCCAGCAGCTTGGCTTCGGCGGTTGAGCAGTTCTTC
once	TRBV11-2	TRBJ2-3	-	CASSLRGSRGDTQYF	TGTGCCAGCAGCCTCCGAGGTTCCCGGGGAGATACGCAGTATTTT
-	TRBV5-4	TRBJ2-5	TRBD1	CASSSGQGDWETQYF	TGTGCCAGCAGCTCGGGACAGGGGGATTGGGAGACCCAGTACTTC
once	TRBV2	TRBJ1-2	TRBD1	CASSPDRVNYGYTF	TGTGCCAGCAGTCCCGACAGGGTCAACTATGGCTACACCTTC
-	TRBV2	TRBJ2-5	-	CASSAGSRYQETQYF	TGTGCCAGCAGTGCTGGGAGTAGGTACCAAGAGACCCAGTACTTC
-	TRBV5-5	TRBJ2-5	TRBD1	CASSLGTGGYQETQYF	TGTGCCAGCAGCTTGGGAACAGGGGGGTACCAAGAGACCCAGTACTTC
-	TRBV28	TRBJ2-7	TRBD1	CASTGGQASYEQYF	TGTGCCAGCACTGGGGGACAGGCGTCCTACGAGCAGTACTTC
-	TRBV6-6	TRBJ2-7	TRBD2	CASSPGGRQYF	TGTGCCAGCAGCCCGGGAGGGAGGCAGTACTTC
-	TRBV6-1	TRBJ2-1	-	CASSVWPLGEFF	TGTGCCAGCAGTGTATGGCCCTTGGGGGAGTTCTTC
-	TRBV30	TRBJ1-1	-	CAWSGAVPPAFF	TGTGCCTGGAGTGGGGCAGTGCCACCAGCTTTCTTT
-	TRBV7-9	TRBJ2-1	-	CASRGWGERLNEQFF	TGTGCCAGCAGGGGATGGGGGGAGCGACTTAATGAGCAGTTCTTC
-	TRBV13	TRBJ2-5	-	CASSSRDVQTQYF	TGTGCCAGCAGCTCCCGGGATGTACAGACCCAGTACTTC
once	TRBV23-1	TRBJ2-3	-	CTQYGQYSTDTQYF	TGCACACAATATGGGCAGTATTCCACAGATACGCAGTATTTT
-	TRBV27	TRBJ2-1	-	CASSSLGGERVYNEQFF	TGTGCCAGCAGTTCCCTGGGCGGGGAACGCGTTTACAATGAGCAGTTCTTC
-	TRBV7-9	TRBJ2-5	-	CASSHGPYQETQYF	TGTGCCAGCAGCCACGGGCCCTACCAAGAGACCCAGTACTTC
-	TRBV10-2	TRBJ1-1	-	CASSESGFLDTEAFF	TGCGCCAGCAGTGAGTCCGGGTTCTTGGACACTGAAGCTTTCTTT
once	TRBV19	TRBJ2-2	TRBD1	CASQGQSNTGELFF	TGTGCCAGCCAGGGACAGTCGAACACCGGGGAGCTGTTTTTT
-	TRBV5-4	TRBJ1-2	TRBD1	CASSLQGAILYTF	TGTGCCAGCAGCTTACAGGGGGCAATTTTGTACACCTTC
-	TRBV19	TRBJ1-5	-	CASTPRRGVYQPQHF	TGTGCCAGTACCCCGCGTAGAGGGGTTTACCAGCCCCAGCATTTT
once	TRBV6-5	TRBJ2-1	TRBD2	CASRRLAAVREQFF	TGTGCCAGCAGGAGACTAGCGGCAGTGCGCGAGCAGTTCTTC
-	TRBV7-8	TRBJ2-1	-	CASSLRSSYNEQFF	TGTGCCAGCAGCCTCAGAAGCTCCTACAATGAGCAGTTCTTC
once	TRBV19	TRBJ1-5	TRBD1	CASRTGTGGLRSNQPQHF	TGTGCCAGTAGAACCGGGACAGGGGGCTTAAGGAGCAATCAGCCCCAGCATTTT
-	TRBV5-6	TRBJ2-7	TRBD1	CASSSGTGPLGQYF	TGTGCCAGCAGCTCCGGGACAGGTCCGCTCGGGCAGTACTTC
-	TRBV9	TRBJ1-2	-	CASSVGAGRSYGYTF	TGTGCCAGCAGCGTAGGGGCAGGTAGAAGCTATGGCTACACCTTC
-	TRBV6-1	TRBJ2-2	TRBD2	CASSENQGLGPGELFF	TGTGCCAGCAGTGAAAATCAGGGACTAGGCCCCGGGGAGCTGTTTTTT
-	TRBV11-2	TRBJ2-1	-	CASSSLTGVPFNEQFF	TGTGCCAGCAGCTCCCTTACGGGGGTACCCTTCAATGAGCAGTTCTTC
-	TRBV11-2	TRBJ2-2	TRBD1	CASSLGQGNTGELFF	TGTGCCAGCAGCTTAGGACAGGGGAACACCGGGGAGCTGTTTTTT
-	TRBV10-3	TRBJ1-2	TRBD1	CAISQKAGTVDGYTF	TGTGCCATCAGCCAAAAAGCCGGGACAGTTGATGGCTACACCTTC
once	TRBV14	TRBJ1-4	TRBD1	CASSHRDRGFVGEKLFF	TGTGCCAGCAGCCATCGGGACAGGGGTTTTGTTGGTGAAAAACTGTTTTTT
-	TRBV7-9	TRBJ1-5	-	CASSSEGGLQPQHF	TGTGCCAGCAGCTCAGAAGGGGGGCTTCAGCCCCAGCATTTT
-	TRBV5-1	TRBJ1-2	TRBD1	CASSTGADYGYTF	TGCGCCAGTTCGACAGGGGCGGACTATGGCTACACCTTC
-	TRBV4-2	TRBJ2-3	-	CASSQVGRNTDTQYF	TGTGCCAGCAGCCAAGTGGGGAGAAACACAGATACGCAGTATTTT
-	TRBV2	TRBJ2-5	-	CASRGNRAETQYF	TGTGCCAGCAGGGGGAACAGGGCAGAGACCCAGTACTTC
once	TRBV19	TRBJ1-1	-	CASSIGRNSGADTEAFF	TGTGCCAGTAGTATAGGGAGAAACTCGGGAGCTGACACTGAAGCTTTCTTT
-	TRBV9	TRBJ2-3	-	CASSVALLAPDTQYF	TGTGCCAGCAGCGTAGCTCTGCTAGCCCCAGATACGCAGTATTTT
-	TRBV19	TRBJ1-4	-	CASRLIEDGPNEKLFF	TGTGCCAGTAGGCTCATAGAGGACGGTCCTAATGAAAAACTGTTTTTT
-	TRBV30	TRBJ2-3	-	CAWTPGVGTDTQYF	TGTGCCTGGACCCCAGGGGTGGGCACAGATACGCAGTATTTT